This T cell receptor (beta chain) was recovered during a study of cytomegalovirus exposure and HLA in healthy donors. Study-level points and caveats: Across all donors, roughly uniform sequencing depth was an assumption of the presence/absence analyses.

Trimming pared 5 bases from V and 0 bases from J, leaving 8 bases between. Looked up from germline, CDR1 is SEHNR and CDR2 is FQNEAQ (reference sequence). CDR3 length: 13 amino acids. With respect to this clone: Its target is not known.

Use of 60 Vbeta and 13 Jbeta primers characterized the PCR. This table comes from immunoSEQ multiplex PCR, and its TCRdb copy is limited to in-frame clones, with some not included. The repertoire includes about 130,000 clones, over 70% of them detected once, and roughly 3.5% sits in the top ten. The clonotype was recovered from a woman between 50 and 59 years old in good health and CMV-seronegative. Sequenced input: PBMCs. The chain recombines TRBV7-9 with TRBJ2-7; D is possibly TRBD1 (6 bases). CDR3 DNA: TGTGCCAGCAGCCCGGACAGCTCCTACGAGCAGTACTTC. Its protein is CASSPDSSYEQYF.